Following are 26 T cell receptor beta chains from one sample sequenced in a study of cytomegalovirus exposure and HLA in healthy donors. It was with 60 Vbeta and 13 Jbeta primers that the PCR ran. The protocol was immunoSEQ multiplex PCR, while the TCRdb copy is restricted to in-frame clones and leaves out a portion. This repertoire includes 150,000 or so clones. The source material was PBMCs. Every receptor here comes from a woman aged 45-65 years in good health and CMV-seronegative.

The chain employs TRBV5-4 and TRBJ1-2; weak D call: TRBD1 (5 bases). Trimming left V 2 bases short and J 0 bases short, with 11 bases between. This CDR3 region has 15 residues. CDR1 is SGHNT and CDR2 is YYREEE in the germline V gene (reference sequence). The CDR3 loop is CASSFVGGANYGYTF. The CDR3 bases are TGTGCCAGCAGCTTCGTGGGGGGAGCTAACTATGGCTACACCTTC.

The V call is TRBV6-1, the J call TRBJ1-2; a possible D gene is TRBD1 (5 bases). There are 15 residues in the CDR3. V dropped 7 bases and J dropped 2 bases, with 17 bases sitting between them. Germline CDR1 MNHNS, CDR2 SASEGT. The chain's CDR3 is CASTQWGTENYGYTF. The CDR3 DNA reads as TGTGCCAGCACACAATGGGGCACAGAAAACTATGGCTACACCTTC.

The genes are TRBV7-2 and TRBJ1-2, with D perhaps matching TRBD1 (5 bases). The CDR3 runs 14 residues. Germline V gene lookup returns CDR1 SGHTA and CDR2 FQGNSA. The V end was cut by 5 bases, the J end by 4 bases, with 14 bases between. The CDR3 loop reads CASSANRDSYGYTF. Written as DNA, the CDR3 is TGTGCCAGCAGCGCCAACCGGGACTCCTATGGCTACACCTTC.

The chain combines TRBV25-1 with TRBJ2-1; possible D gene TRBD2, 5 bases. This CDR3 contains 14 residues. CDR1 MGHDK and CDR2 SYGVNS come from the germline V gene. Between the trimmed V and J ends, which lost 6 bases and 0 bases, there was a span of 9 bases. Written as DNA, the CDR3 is TGTGCCAGCAGCGGGATCAGCTCCTACAATGAGCAGTTCTTC. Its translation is CASSGISSYNEQFF.

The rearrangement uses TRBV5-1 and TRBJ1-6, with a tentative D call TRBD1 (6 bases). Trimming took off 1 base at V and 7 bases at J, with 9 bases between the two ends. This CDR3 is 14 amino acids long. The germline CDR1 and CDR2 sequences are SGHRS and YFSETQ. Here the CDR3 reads CASSLNRDNSPLHF. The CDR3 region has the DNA TGCGCCAGCAGCTTGAACAGGGACAATTCACCCCTCCACTTT.

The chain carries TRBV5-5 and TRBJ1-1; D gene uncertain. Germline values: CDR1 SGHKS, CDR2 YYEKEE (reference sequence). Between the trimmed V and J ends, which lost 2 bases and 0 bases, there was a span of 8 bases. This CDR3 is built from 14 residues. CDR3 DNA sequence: TGTGCCAGCAGCTTTACCGGGATGAACACTGAAGCTTTCTTT. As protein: CASSFTGMNTEAFF.

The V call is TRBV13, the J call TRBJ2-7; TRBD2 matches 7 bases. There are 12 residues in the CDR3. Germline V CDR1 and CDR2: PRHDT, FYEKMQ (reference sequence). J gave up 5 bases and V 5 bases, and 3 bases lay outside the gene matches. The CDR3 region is CASSRTRDEQYF. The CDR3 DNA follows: TGTGCCAGCAGCCGGACTAGGGACGAGCAGTACTTC.

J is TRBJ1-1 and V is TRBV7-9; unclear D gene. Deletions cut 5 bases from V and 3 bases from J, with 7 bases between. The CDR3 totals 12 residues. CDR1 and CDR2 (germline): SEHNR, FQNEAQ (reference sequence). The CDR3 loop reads CASSPVDTEAFF. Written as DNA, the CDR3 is TGTGCCAGCAGCCCGGTGGACACTGAAGCTTTCTTT.

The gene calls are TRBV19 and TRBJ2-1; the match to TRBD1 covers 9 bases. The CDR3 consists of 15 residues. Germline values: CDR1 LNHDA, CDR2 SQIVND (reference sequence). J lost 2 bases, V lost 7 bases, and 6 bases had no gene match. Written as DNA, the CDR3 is TGTGCCAGTAACCCACAGGGGGCAACCTACAATGAGCAGTTCTTC. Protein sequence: CASNPQGATYNEQFF. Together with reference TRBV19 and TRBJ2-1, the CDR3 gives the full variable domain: DGGITQSPKYLFRKEGQNVTLSCEQNLNHDAMYWYRQDPGQGLRLIYYSQIVNDFQKGDIAEGYSVSREKKESFPLTVTSAQKNPTAFYLCASNPQGATYNEQFFGPGTRLTVL.

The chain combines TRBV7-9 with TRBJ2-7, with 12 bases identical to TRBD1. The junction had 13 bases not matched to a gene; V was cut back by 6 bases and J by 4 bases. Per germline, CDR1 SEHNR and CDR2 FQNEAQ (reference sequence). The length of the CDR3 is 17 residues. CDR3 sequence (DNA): TGTGCCAGCAGACCAACCGCCGGGACAGGGGGCTTTTACGAGCAGTACTTC. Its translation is CASRPTAGTGGFYEQYF.

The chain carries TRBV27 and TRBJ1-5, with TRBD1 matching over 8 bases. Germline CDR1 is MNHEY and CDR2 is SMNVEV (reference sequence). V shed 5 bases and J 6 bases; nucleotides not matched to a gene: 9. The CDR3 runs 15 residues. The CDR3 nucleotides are TGTGCCAGCAGTCCGGACAGGGAGGAGAGTCAGCCCCAGCATTTT. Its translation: CASSPDREESQPQHF.

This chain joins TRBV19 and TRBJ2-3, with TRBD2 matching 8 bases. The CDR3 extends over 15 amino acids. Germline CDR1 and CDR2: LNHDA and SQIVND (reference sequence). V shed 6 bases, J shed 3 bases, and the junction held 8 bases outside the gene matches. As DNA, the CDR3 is TGTGCCAGTAGCGCCACTAGCGGTGGGACAGATACGCAGTATTTT. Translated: CASSATSGGTDTQYF.

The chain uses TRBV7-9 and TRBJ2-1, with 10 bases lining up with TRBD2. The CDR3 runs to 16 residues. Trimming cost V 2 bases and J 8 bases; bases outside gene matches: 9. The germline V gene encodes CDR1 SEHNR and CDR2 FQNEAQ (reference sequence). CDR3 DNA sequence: TGTGCCAGCAGCTTAACCCTTAGCGGGGGGTTGGATGAGCAGTTCTTC. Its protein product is CASSLTLSGGLDEQFF.

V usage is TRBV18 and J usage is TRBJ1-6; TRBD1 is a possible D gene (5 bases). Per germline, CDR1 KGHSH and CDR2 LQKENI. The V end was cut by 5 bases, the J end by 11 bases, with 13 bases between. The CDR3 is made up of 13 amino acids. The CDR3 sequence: CASSGAGDPPLHF. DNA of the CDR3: TGTGCCAGCTCAGGGGCGGGGGACCCACCCCTCCACTTT.

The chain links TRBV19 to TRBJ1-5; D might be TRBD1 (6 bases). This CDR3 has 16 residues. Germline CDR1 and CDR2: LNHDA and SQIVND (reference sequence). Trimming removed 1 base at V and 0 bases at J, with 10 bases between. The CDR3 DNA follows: TGTGCCAGTAGTATAGCAACAGGGTATAGCAATCAGCCCCAGCATTTT. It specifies CASSIATGYSNQPQHF.

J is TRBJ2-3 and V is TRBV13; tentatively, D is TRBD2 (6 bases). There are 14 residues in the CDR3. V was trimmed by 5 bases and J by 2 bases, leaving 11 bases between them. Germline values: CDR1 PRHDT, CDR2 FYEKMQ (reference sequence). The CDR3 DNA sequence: TGTGCCAGCAGCCTCGGGACTCTCACAGATACGCAGTATTTT. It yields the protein CASSLGTLTDTQYF.

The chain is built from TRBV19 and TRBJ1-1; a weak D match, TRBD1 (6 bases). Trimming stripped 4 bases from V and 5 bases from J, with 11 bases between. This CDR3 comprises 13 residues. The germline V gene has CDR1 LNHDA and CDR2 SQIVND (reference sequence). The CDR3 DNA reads TGTGCCAGTAGTACGTCAGGGGAAACTGAAGCTTTCTTT. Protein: CASSTSGETEAFF.

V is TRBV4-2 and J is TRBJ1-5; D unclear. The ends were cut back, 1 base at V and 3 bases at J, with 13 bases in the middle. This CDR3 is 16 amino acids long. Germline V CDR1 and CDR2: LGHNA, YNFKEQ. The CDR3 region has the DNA TGTGCCAGCAGCCAAGGGGCCCCCGGTCCCAATCAGCCCCAGCATTTT. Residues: CASSQGAPGPNQPQHF.

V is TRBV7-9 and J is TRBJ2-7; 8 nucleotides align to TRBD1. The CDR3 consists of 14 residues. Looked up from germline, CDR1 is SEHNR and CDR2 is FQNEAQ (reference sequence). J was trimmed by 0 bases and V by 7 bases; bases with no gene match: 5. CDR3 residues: CASTGDRFSYEQYF. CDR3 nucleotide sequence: TGTGCCAGCACCGGGGACAGGTTCTCCTACGAGCAGTACTTC.

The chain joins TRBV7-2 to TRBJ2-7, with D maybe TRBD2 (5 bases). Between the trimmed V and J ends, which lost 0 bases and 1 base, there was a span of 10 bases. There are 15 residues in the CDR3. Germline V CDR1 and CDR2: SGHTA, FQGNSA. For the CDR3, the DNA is TGTGCCAGCAGCTTAGCCGGCGGGCCTTCCTACGAGCAGTACTTC. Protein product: CASSLAGGPSYEQYF.

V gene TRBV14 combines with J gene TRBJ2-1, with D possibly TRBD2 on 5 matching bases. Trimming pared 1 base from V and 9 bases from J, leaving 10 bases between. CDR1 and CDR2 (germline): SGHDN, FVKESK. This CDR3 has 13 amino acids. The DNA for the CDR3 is TGTGCCAGCAGCCAAGTCACTAGTACTGAGCAGTTCTTC. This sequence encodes CASSQVTSTEQFF.

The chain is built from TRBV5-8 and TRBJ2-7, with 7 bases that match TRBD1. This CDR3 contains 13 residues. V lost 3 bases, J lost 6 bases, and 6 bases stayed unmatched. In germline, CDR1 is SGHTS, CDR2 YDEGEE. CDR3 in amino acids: CASSYRGIGEQYF. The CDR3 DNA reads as TGTGCCAGCAGCTACAGGGGAATAGGCGAGCAGTACTTC.

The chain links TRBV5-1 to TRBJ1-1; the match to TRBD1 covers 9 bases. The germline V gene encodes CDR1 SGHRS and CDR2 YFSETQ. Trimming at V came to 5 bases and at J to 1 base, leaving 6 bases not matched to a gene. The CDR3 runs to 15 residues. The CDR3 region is CASRGGTGTNTEAFF. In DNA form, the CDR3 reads TGCGCCAGCAGGGGCGGGACAGGGACGAACACTGAAGCTTTCTTT.

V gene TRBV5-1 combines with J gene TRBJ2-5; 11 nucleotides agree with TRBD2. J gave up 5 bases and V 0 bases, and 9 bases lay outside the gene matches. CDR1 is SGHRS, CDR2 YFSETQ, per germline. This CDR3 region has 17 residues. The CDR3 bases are TGCGCCAGCAGCTTGGCCGGATTAGCGGGAGGGGAGGAGACCCAGTACTTC. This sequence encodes CASSLAGLAGGEETQYF.

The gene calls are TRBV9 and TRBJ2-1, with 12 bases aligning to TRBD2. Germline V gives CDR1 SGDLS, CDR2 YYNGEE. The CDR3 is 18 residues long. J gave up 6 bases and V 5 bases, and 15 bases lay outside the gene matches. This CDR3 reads CASSPPSSGGAPVNEQFF. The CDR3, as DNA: TGTGCCAGCAGTCCTCCATCTAGCGGGGGGGCCCCCGTCAATGAGCAGTTCTTC.

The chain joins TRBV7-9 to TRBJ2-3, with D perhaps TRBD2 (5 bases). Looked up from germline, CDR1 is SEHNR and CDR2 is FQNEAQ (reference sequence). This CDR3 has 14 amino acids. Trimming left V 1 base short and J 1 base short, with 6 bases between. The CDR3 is CASSLERGTDTQYF. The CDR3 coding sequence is TGTGCCAGCAGCTTAGAGAGGGGCACAGATACGCAGTATTTT.